This entry lists 7 T cell receptor beta chains sequenced from one sample in a study of cytomegalovirus exposure and HLA in healthy donors. TCRdb's copy holds only in-frame clones and misses some; the assay was immunoSEQ multiplex PCR. The sample comprises around 60,000 clones, over 75% of which are singletons, and 3% rests with the top ten. Sequencing was done on a sample of PBMCs. All receptors come from a man younger than 30 in good health and CMV-seronegative.

V gene TRBV14 combines with J gene TRBJ1-4; TRBD1 matches at 9 bases. V was pared by 1 base and J by 7 bases, with 4 bases of the junction left unmatched. CDR1 is SGHDN and CDR2 is FVKESK in the germline V gene. This CDR3 is built from 15 residues. CDR3 DNA sequence: TGTGCCAGCAGCCAAGCGGGACAGGGAGGTGAAAAACTGTTTTTT. As protein: CASSQAGQGGEKLFF.

The chain carries TRBV19 and TRBJ2-1; the match to TRBD1 covers 9 bases. The CDR3 loop spans 16 amino acids. The germline V gene encodes CDR1 LNHDA and CDR2 SQIVND (reference sequence). The V and J ends lost 6 bases and 9 bases, in that order; junction bases with no gene match: 15. CDR3: CASSPLPGQGLSEQFF. For the CDR3, the DNA is TGTGCCAGTAGCCCATTACCGGGACAGGGACTAAGTGAGCAGTTCTTC.

V usage is TRBV7-2 and J usage is TRBJ2-3; D is possibly TRBD2 (5 bases). Germline V CDR1 and CDR2: SGHTA, FQGNSA. V was clipped by 5 bases and J by 7 bases, with 19 bases between them. This CDR3 has 15 amino acids. The CDR3 sequence is CASSPRASPPNTQYF. The CDR3 coding sequence is TGTGCCAGCAGCCCCCGAGCTAGCCCACCCAATACGCAGTATTTT.

This chain connects TRBV7-9 to TRBJ2-7; 12 bases line up with TRBD1. Looked up from germline, CDR1 is SEHNR and CDR2 is FQNEAQ (reference sequence). The CDR3 extends over 17 amino acids. Trimming at V came to 3 bases and at J to 6 bases, leaving 12 bases not matched to a gene. The CDR3 nucleotides are TGTGCCAGCAGCTTTCCAGACTCCGGGACAGGGGGCTCCGAGCAGTACTTC. Amino acids: CASSFPDSGTGGSEQYF.

The CDR3 DNA follows: TGTGCCAGTAGTCCCCAGGGCAGGAACAATGAGCAGTTCTTC. This gives the protein CASSPQGRNNEQFF. The rearrangement links TRBV19 to TRBJ2-1, with D possibly TRBD1 on 5 matching bases. The V gene's germline CDR1 is LNHDA and CDR2 SQIVND (reference sequence). V was cut by 5 bases and J by 5 bases, with 13 bases left in between. This CDR3 has 14 residues.

This clone has a single count. The rearrangement uses TRBV15 and TRBJ1-1; no clear D. V lost 0 bases and J 4 bases, leaving 15 bases between the germline ends. Germline values: CDR1 LNHNV, CDR2 YYDKDF (reference sequence). The CDR3 consists of 16 residues. CDR3 loop: CATSRDPGRRGTEAFF. As DNA, the CDR3 is TGTGCCACCAGCAGAGATCCGGGCCGACGGGGCACTGAAGCTTTCTTT.

The J gene is TRBJ1-1, the V gene TRBV6-5; D gene ambiguous. This CDR3 region has 13 residues. The germline gives CDR1 MNHEY, CDR2 SVGAGI. The V gene lost 2 bases and the J gene lost 2 bases, with 6 bases spanning the gap. CDR3 DNA: TGTGCCAGCAGTTACGAGATAAACACTGAAGCTTTCTTT. Amino acid sequence: CASSYEINTEAFF.